The 30 T cell receptor beta chains below were found in one sample sequenced in a study of blood T cells in healthy people across ages. Next came a second PCR, run for about 7 to 11 cycles, which used a sample-barcoded 5' primer along with a J-beta primer mix. Each CDR3 protein gets one entry after TCRdb re-called the 5' RACE reads with MiXCR. Of around 320,000 distinct CDR3 sequences listed, 25% to 30% are singletons. The sequenced sample consisted of blood. The receptors stem from a woman between 70 and 85 years old in good health.

The rearrangement uses TRBV7-3 and TRBJ1-1; 7 bases align to TRBD1. V lost 1 base, J lost 5 bases, and 7 bases stayed unmatched. This CDR3 is 15 amino acids long. Germline CDR1 is SGHTA and CDR2 is FQGTGA. CDR3: CASSLNRGGATEAFF. The CDR3 coding sequence is TGTGCCAGCAGCTTAAACAGGGGCGGGGCGACTGAAGCTTTCTTT.

This clonotype was seen more than once but under ten times. The V gene is TRBV10-2, the J gene TRBJ2-5; the match to TRBD1 covers 10 bases. The DNA end favors TRBJ2-7, so the J call may be wrong. This CDR3 is 14 amino acids long. The germline V gene has CDR1 WSHSY and CDR2 SAAADI. For the CDR3, the DNA is TGCGCCAGTCGACAGGGGGCGGGAACCTACGAGCAGTACTTC. Its protein product is CASRQGAGTYEQYF.

This clonotype showed up just a few times. This chain links TRBV20-1 with TRBJ2-3, with TRBD2 identical over 8 bases. Germline values: CDR1 DFQATT, CDR2 SNEGSKA (reference sequence). The CDR3 has 14 amino acids. Germline trimming cut 2 bases from V and 4 bases from J; bases unmatched to any gene: 5. The CDR3 here is CSARLGLGPDTQYF. The CDR3 DNA reads as TGCAGTGCTAGACTGGGACTAGGCCCAGATACGCAGTATTTT.

This clonotype was found once. The chain recombines TRBV9 with TRBJ2-7; 9 nucleotides align to TRBD1. This CDR3 contains 13 residues. Germline assignment: CDR1 SGDLS and CDR2 YYNGEE. V lost 3 bases, J lost 5 bases, and 3 bases stayed unmatched. For the CDR3, the DNA is TGTGCCAGCAGCGCCTGGACAGGGGACGAGCAGTACTTC. Its translation: CASSAWTGDEQYF.

This clonotype was seen a handful of times. The germline gene is not matched at one end of the junction; a read error may be the cause. J is TRBJ2-7 and V is TRBV11-2, with D unclear. From germline, CDR1 is SGHAT and CDR2 FQNNGV. CDR3 size: 13 residues. The CDR3: CASSLGRIYERYF. Written as DNA, the CDR3 is TGTGCCAGCAGCCTAGGGCGGATCTACGAGCGGTACTTC.

In its sample, this clonotype was seen many times. The CDR3 nucleotides are TGTGCCAGCAGCTTTTTGACTGAAGCTTTCTTT. Its translation is CASSFLTEAFF. V is TRBV5-6 and J is TRBJ1-1, with D hard to call. V was clipped by 2 bases and J by 5 bases, with 4 bases between them. This CDR3 spans 11 amino acids. CDR1 is SGHDT, CDR2 YYEEEE, per germline.

The table lists this clonotype with a count of one. This chain joins TRBV5-1 and TRBJ2-1; 10 bases agree with TRBD2. TRBJ2-5 matches the DNA end more closely, so the J call is doubtful. The CDR3 loop spans 15 amino acids. Germline assignment: CDR1 SGHRS and CDR2 YFSETQ. In nucleotides, the CDR3 is TGCGCCAGCAAGATAAGCGGGAGGGCCATAGAGACCCAGTACTTC. It yields the protein CASKISGRAIETQYF.

This clonotype was found a few times. The J gene is TRBJ2-6, the V gene TRBV7-6; D is perhaps TRBD1 (5 bases). With 5 bases removed from V and 4 bases from J, the gap between germline ends came to 18 bases. The CDR3 covers 17 residues. Germline lookup yields CDR1 SGHVS and CDR2 FNYEAQ. CDR3: CASSPLPDSVGANVLTF. The CDR3 DNA is TGTGCCAGCAGCCCACTTCCCGACAGCGTAGGGGCCAACGTCCTGACTTTC.

This chain joins TRBV6-5 and TRBJ2-1; TRBD2 matches 14 bases. Germline CDR1 reads MNHEY; CDR2 reads SVGAGI. V was pared by 1 base and J by 6 bases, with 5 bases of the junction left unmatched. The CDR3 runs to 17 residues. The CDR3 spells CASSYLGTSGGGNEQFF. Here the CDR3 DNA reads TGTGCCAGCAGTTACTTAGGGACTAGCGGGGGAGGCAATGAGCAGTTCTTC.

The V and J genes are TRBV20-1 and TRBJ2-2; D uncertain. The ends were cut back, 0 bases at V and 0 bases at J, with 5 bases in the middle. CDR1 and CDR2 from the germline V gene are DFQATT and SNEGSKA (reference sequence). The CDR3 length is 14 residues. In nucleotides, the CDR3 is TGCAGTGCTAGAGACACAACGAACACCGGGGAGCTGTTTTTT. Translation gives CSARDTTNTGELFF.

This clonotype occurred a few times. At one end the junction does not follow the germline gene, possibly because of a read error. V usage is TRBV24-1 and J usage is TRBJ2-2; D not certain. This CDR3 comprises 12 residues. Per the germline V gene, CDR1 is KGHDR and CDR2 is SFDVKD. The CDR3: CASSDISGELFF. The CDR3 DNA follows: TGTGCCTCCAGTGATATTTCCGGGGAGCTGTTTTTT.

This clonotype was counted a few times. The chain has TRBV6-2 or TRBV6-3 and TRBJ2-1, with 11 nucleotides matching TRBD2. V trimming: 5 bases; J trimming: 8 bases; junction bases outside the gene matches: 8. The CDR3 is 15 amino acids. Germline CDR1 is MNHEY and CDR2 is SVGEGT. The DNA for the CDR3 is TGTGCCAGCAGTACACTAGCGGGAGTTCGGTATGAGCAGTTCTTC. This gives the protein CASSTLAGVRYEQFF.

This clonotype was detected a few times. The genes are TRBV28 and TRBJ2-2; TRBD2 might be the D (6 bases). The CDR3 has 15 residues. V was clipped by 3 bases and J by 5 bases, with 13 bases between them. Looked up from germline, CDR1 is MDHEN and CDR2 is SYDVKM. The CDR3 sequence is CASSFGSSGTGELFF. The CDR3 DNA reads TGTGCCAGCAGTTTTGGGAGTAGCGGTACCGGGGAGCTGTTTTTT. The complete variable domain, with remaining parts taken from reference TRBV28 and TRBJ2-2, reads DVKVTQSSRYLVKRTGEKVFLECVQDMDHENMFWYRQDPGLGLRLIYFSYDVKMKEKGDIPEGYSVSREKKERFSLILESASTNQTSMYLCASSFGSSGTGELFFGEGSRLTVL.

This clonotype occurred a few times. The chain carries TRBV10-3 and TRBJ2-1; 14 bases agree with TRBD2. Germline-derived CDR1 and CDR2 are ENHRY and SYGVKD. The ends lost 9 bases at V and 4 bases at J; junction bases unmatched: 5. CDR3 size: 15 residues. As DNA, the CDR3 is TGTGCCATGGGGGGGACTAGCGGGAGTTACAATGAGCAGTTCTTC. This sequence encodes CAMGGTSGSYNEQFF.

The chain carries TRBV6-2 or TRBV6-3 and TRBJ2-5; 9 bases fit TRBD1. The DNA end favors TRBJ2-7, so the J call may be wrong. Germline CDR1 and CDR2: MNHEY and SVGEGT. The CDR3 contains 15 residues. In DNA form, the CDR3 reads TGTGCCAGCAGGCAACAGGGGGCTAATTCCTACGAGCAGTACTTC. This translates into CASRQQGANSYEQYF.

V usage is TRBV19 and J usage is TRBJ1-4; D gene uncertain. Germline V gene sequence: CDR1 LNHDA, CDR2 SQIVND (reference sequence). Trimming stripped 8 bases from V and 5 bases from J, with 21 bases between. The CDR3 spans 16 residues. The CDR3 coding sequence is TGTGCCAGTCACAACGGCGGCTCCCAAAGGAATGAAAAACTGTTTTTT. It yields the protein CASHNGGSQRNEKLFF.

This clonotype has more than one count but fewer than ten. The chain links TRBV12-3 or TRBV12-4 to TRBJ2-1, with 8 bases fitting TRBD2. Germline trimming cut 6 bases from V and 7 bases from J; bases unmatched to any gene: 11. The CDR3 spans 15 residues. The CDR3 region has the DNA TGTGCCAGCAGCAAACAGAGCGGGAGCGGGAATGAGCAGTTCTTC. Translating it yields CASSKQSGSGNEQFF.

This chain joins TRBV7-2 and TRBJ1-1; no definite D call. Between the trimmed V and J ends, which lost 4 bases and 1 base, there was a span of 16 bases. CDR1 and CDR2 from the germline V gene are SGHTA and FQGNSA. There are 16 residues in the CDR3. The CDR3 region has the DNA TGTGCCAGCAGCTCAGAGGGTGGCACTACGAACACTGAAGCTTTCTTT. Residues: CASSSEGGTTNTEAFF.

This clonotype appeared a few times. J is TRBJ1-1 and V is TRBV12-3 or TRBV12-4; D unclear. V shed 8 bases and J shed 0 bases, with 13 bases lying between them. The CDR3 length is 14 residues. The CDR3 nucleotides are TGTGCCAGCGGGTACCTAGGGTTGAACACTGAAGCTTTCTTT. Translated, it gives CASGYLGLNTEAFF.

In regard to this clonotype: Its ends do not fully match the called genes, so a read error is possible. The chain is built from TRBV4-1 and TRBJ2-5; 8 bases map to TRBD2. This CDR3 contains 15 residues. Germline CDR1 is MGHRA and CDR2 is YSYEKL. CDR3 protein: CASSQDSGVQETQCF. The CDR3 bases are TGCGCCAGCAGCCAGGATAGCGGGGTTCAAGAGACCCAGTGCTTC.

The chain uses TRBV19 and TRBJ2-4, with a weak D call TRBD2 (7 bases). V was trimmed by 3 bases and J by 3 bases, leaving 12 bases between them. This CDR3 has 15 amino acids. Germline V gene data show CDR1 as LNHDA and CDR2 as SQIVND (reference sequence). The CDR3 nucleotides read TGTGCCAGTAGTATCGCGGGGGCTGGCAAAAACATTCAGTACTTC. Encoded protein: CASSIAGAGKNIQYF. The full variable domain, in which reference TRBV19 and TRBJ2-4 provide the parts outside the CDR3, is DGGITQSPKYLFRKEGQNVTLSCEQNLNHDAMYWYRQDPGQGLRLIYYSQIVNDFQKGDIAEGYSVSREKKESFPLTVTSAQKNPTAFYLCASSIAGAGKNIQYFGAGTRLSVL.

The chain employs TRBV14 and TRBJ1-1, with D unresolved. This CDR3 contains 12 residues. V lost 4 bases and J 10 bases, leaving 13 bases between the germline ends. The germline gives CDR1 SGHDN, CDR2 FVKESK. CDR3 sequence reads: CASSRDTLVAFF. CDR3 bases: TGTGCCAGCAGCCGAGACACCTTGGTAGCTTTCTTT.

This sequence joins TRBV20-1 and TRBJ2-4; D is undetermined. Germline-derived CDR1 and CDR2 are DFQATT and SNEGSKA (reference sequence). V was clipped by 6 bases and J by 6 bases, with 15 bases between them. The CDR3 loop spans 13 amino acids. Here the CDR3 reads CSARIDILNIQYF. The CDR3 bases are TGCAGTGCCAGAATTGACATTTTAAACATTCAGTACTTC.

This sequence joins TRBV29-1 and TRBJ2-3, with 9 bases identical to TRBD1. The CDR3 runs to 13 residues. V was clipped by 7 bases and J by 2 bases; unmatched bases: 4. Germline V gene sequence: CDR1 SQVTM, CDR2 ANQGSEA. CDR3 sequence reads: CSDWTGATDTQYF. For the CDR3, the DNA is TGCAGCGACTGGACAGGGGCCACAGATACGCAGTATTTT.

A few counts support this clonotype. This chain joins TRBV29-1 and TRBJ1-2; a possible D gene is TRBD1 (5 bases). This CDR3 is built from 13 residues. Trimming removed 7 bases from V and 4 bases from J, with 16 bases in between. Per germline, CDR1 SQVTM and CDR2 ANQGSEA. The CDR3 loop is CSARTPSVYGYTF. CDR3 nucleotide sequence: TGCAGCGCAAGGACACCGTCTGTCTATGGCTACACCTTC.

This clonotype came up a few times. V usage is TRBV7-9 and J usage is TRBJ2-6; D possibly corresponds to TRBD2 (6 bases). Germline values: CDR1 SEHNR, CDR2 FQNEAQ (reference sequence). V was trimmed by 5 bases and J by 0 bases, leaving 17 bases between them. CDR3 length equals 18 residues. The CDR3 reads CASSPGLISLSGANVLTF. The CDR3 coding sequence is TGTGCCAGCAGCCCGGGACTGATTAGCCTCTCTGGGGCCAACGTCCTGACTTTC.

This clonotype was detected only a few times. V gene TRBV3-1 combines with J gene TRBJ2-7; 9 bases fit TRBD2. The J segment lost 2 bases and the V segment lost 4 bases, leaving 3 bases of the junction unmatched. The CDR3 consists of 14 residues. CDR1 and CDR2 (germline): LGHDT, YNNKEL (reference sequence). The CDR3 here is CASSPSGIPYEQYF. CDR3 bases: TGTGCCAGCAGCCCTAGCGGGATTCCCTACGAGCAGTACTTC.

The rearrangement links TRBV3-1 to TRBJ1-6; D perhaps matches TRBD1 (6 bases). The CDR3 totals 16 residues. The ends were cut back, 3 bases at V and 8 bases at J, with 17 bases in the middle. The germline V gene has CDR1 LGHDT and CDR2 YNNKEL (reference sequence). This chain's CDR3 is CASSQDWDKGHSPLHF. DNA of the CDR3: TGTGCCAGCAGCCAGGACTGGGACAAAGGACATTCACCCCTCCACTTT. Full variable domain (rest looked up from reference TRBV3-1 and TRBJ1-6): DTAVSQTPKYLVTQMGNDKSIKCEQNLGHDTMYWYKQDSKKFLKIMFSYNNKELIINETVPNRFSPKSPDKAHLNLHINSLELGDSAVYFCASSQDWDKGHSPLHFGNGTRLTVT.

This clonotype has a handful of counts. This chain links TRBV5-1 with TRBJ2-5, with 10 bases fitting TRBD1. The closer fit of TRBJ2-1 to the DNA end suggests the J call may be wrong. The CDR3 sequence is 14 residues long. Germline assignment: CDR1 SGHRS and CDR2 YFSETQ. The CDR3 DNA is TGCGCCAGCAACCCCGGGACAGGGGAGAATGAGCAGTTCTTC. Translation: CASNPGTGENEQFF.

V usage is TRBV28 and J usage is TRBJ1-6; D is unresolved. CDR1 and CDR2 from the germline V gene are MDHEN and SYDVKM. This CDR3 has 12 amino acids. The ends were cut back, 5 bases at V and 7 bases at J, with 6 bases in the middle. The chain's CDR3 is CASSRENSPLHF. CDR3 sequence (DNA): TGTGCCAGCAGTCGAGAGAATTCACCCCTCCACTTT.